The 20 T cell receptor beta chains listed next were all sequenced from one sample in a study of CD8+ T cells in alopecia areata. Following extraction, RNA underwent reverse transcription to cDNA, which served as the sequencing template. Here immunoSEQ multiplex PCR was the method, and the copy in TCRdb shows in-frame clones only, minus some. The repertoire holds about 220,000 clones, with 50% to 70% as singletons. Sample treatment: oral pan-JAK inhibitor, 5-10 mg twice daily. The specimen comprised CD4+ T cells sorted from blood, sampled at week 4, from a patient treated with tofacitinib. These receptors originate from a human donor with alopecia areata.

The CDR3: CSVPSGYTGELFF. The CDR3 DNA is TGCAGCGTCCCGAGCGGCTACACCGGGGAGCTGTTTTTT. The chain carries TRBV29-1 and TRBJ2-2; possible D gene TRBD2, 5 bases. The CDR3 is made up of 13 amino acids. Trimming removed 6 bases from V and 3 bases from J, with 11 bases in between. Germline loops: CDR1 SQVTM, CDR2 ANQGSEA.

This clone was seen once. This chain joins TRBV9 and TRBJ2-7; D uncertain. Trimming removed 4 bases at V and 3 bases at J, with 11 bases between. CDR3 length: 13 amino acids. CDR1 is SGDLS, CDR2 YYNGEE, per germline. The CDR3 is CASSRTPLYEQYF. The CDR3 nucleotides read TGTGCCAGCAGCCGAACGCCCCTCTACGAGCAGTACTTC.

The chain couples TRBV30 to TRBJ1-2; D remains ambiguous. The CDR3 covers 12 residues. CDR1 GTSNPN and CDR2 SVGIG come from the germline V gene (reference sequence). The germline V and J ends were trimmed by 2 bases and 11 bases, with 15 bases remaining between them. This chain's CDR3 is CAWSPATWGYTF. In nucleotides, the CDR3 is TGTGCCTGGAGTCCGGCGACTTGGGGATACACCTTC. Complete variable domain (other parts from reference TRBV30 and TRBJ1-2): SQTIHQWPATLVQPVGSPLSLECTVEGTSNPNLYWYRQAAGRGLQLLFYSVGIGQISSEVPQNLSASRPQDRQFILSSKKLLLSDSGFYLCAWSPATWGYTFGSGTRLTVV.

This clone was detected a few times. The V and J genes are TRBV27 and TRBJ1-5, with 7 bases fitting TRBD1. The CDR3 runs 15 residues. The V gene's germline CDR1 is MNHEY and CDR2 SMNVEV (reference sequence). Germline trimming cut 2 bases from V and 7 bases from J; bases unmatched to any gene: 8. The CDR3 loop is CASSLRLGGGQPQHF. In DNA, the CDR3 is TGTGCCAGCAGTTTAAGGCTAGGGGGCGGGCAGCCCCAGCATTTT.

A few counts support this clone. One junction end does not reproduce the germline sequence, and a read error may be involved. This chain joins TRBV5-1 and TRBJ2-3; perhaps TRBD1 as D (6 bases). Looked up from germline, CDR1 is SGHRS and CDR2 is YFSETQ. The CDR3 is 14 residues long. The CDR3 reads CASRLDSRTDTQYF. CDR3 DNA: TGCGCCAGCAGATTGGACAGTCGCACAGATACGCAGTATTTT. Together with reference TRBV5-1 and TRBJ2-3, the CDR3 gives the full variable domain: KAGVTQTPRYLIKTRGQQVTLSCSPISGHRSVSWYQQTPGQGLQFLFEYFSETQRNKGNFPGRFSGRQFSNSRSEMNVSTLELGDSALYLCASRLDSRTDTQYFGPGTRLTVL.

CDR3 in amino acids: CASSQDLYGYTF. Written as DNA, the CDR3 is TGCGCCAGCAGCCAGGACCTCTATGGCTACACCTTC. The rearrangement joins TRBV4-1 to TRBJ1-2, with D unresolved. Deletions cut 3 bases from V and 4 bases from J, with 6 bases between. The CDR3 is 12 residues long. Germline CDR1 and CDR2: MGHRA and YSYEKL.

This clone turned up a few times. The V call is TRBV29-1, the J call TRBJ2-7; D perhaps matches TRBD2 (6 bases). V was shortened by 5 bases and J by 6 bases, with 14 bases between the two germline ends. The CDR3 runs 12 residues. The germline gives CDR1 SQVTM, CDR2 ANQGSEA. CDR3 DNA: TGCAGCGTTTTTGGCGGGGACCGCGAGCAGTACTTC. Encoded protein: CSVFGGDREQYF.

This clone was observed a single time. CDR3 in amino acids: CASSGRLGGGYTF. In nucleotides, the CDR3 is TGTGCCAGCAGTGGACGGCTGGGTGGAGGCTACACCTTC. The chain carries TRBV2 and TRBJ1-2; D not certain. Between the trimmed V and J ends, which lost 4 bases and 8 bases, there was a span of 14 bases. This CDR3 spans 13 amino acids. From germline, CDR1 is SNHLY and CDR2 FYNNEI.

This clone has only a few counts. V gene TRBV30 combines with J gene TRBJ2-2; maybe TRBD1 (6 bases). CDR3 size: 15 residues. V was trimmed by 5 bases and J by 1 base, leaving 14 bases between them. CDR1 is GTSNPN, CDR2 SVGIG, per germline (reference sequence). CDR3 sequence (DNA): TGTGCCTGGGCCAATCGGGGACAGAACACCGGGGAGCTGTTTTTT. Residues: CAWANRGQNTGELFF.

The rearrangement joins TRBV14 to TRBJ2-1; D remains ambiguous. The V gene lost 4 bases and the J gene lost 0 bases, with 7 bases spanning the gap. This CDR3 contains 14 residues. Germline values: CDR1 SGHDN, CDR2 FVKESK. The CDR3 DNA reads as TGTGCCAGCAGCCGGGCAGCCTCCTACAATGAGCAGTTCTTC. Translated, it gives CASSRAASYNEQFF.

The V gene is TRBV7-2, the J gene TRBJ2-7; D is unresolved. Trimming left V 3 bases short and J 6 bases short, with 12 bases between. The germline V gene encodes CDR1 SGHTA and CDR2 FQGNSA. There are 13 residues in the CDR3. CDR3 loop: CASSFRADFEQYF. DNA of the CDR3: TGTGCCAGCAGCTTCCGGGCCGACTTCGAGCAGTACTTC. Full variable domain (missing parts from reference TRBV7-2 and TRBJ2-7): GAGVSQSPSNKVTEKGKDVELRCDPISGHTALYWYRQSLGQGLEFLIYFQGNSAPDKSGLPSDRFSAERTGGSVSTLTIQRTQQEDSAVYLCASSFRADFEQYFGPGTRLTVT.

The V call is TRBV4-3, the J call TRBJ1-2; 7 nucleotides match TRBD1. The CDR3 consists of 14 residues. V was clipped by 0 bases and J by 4 bases; unmatched bases: 2. Germline V gene sequence: CDR1 LGHNA, CDR2 YSLEER. The CDR3 region has the DNA TGCGCCAGCAGCCAAGATAGGACAGGCTATGGCTACACCTTC. Encoded protein: CASSQDRTGYGYTF.

The chain couples TRBV29-1 to TRBJ2-5; D perhaps matches TRBD2 (6 bases). The V gene's germline CDR1 is SQVTM and CDR2 ANQGSEA. The V end was cut by 3 bases, the J end by 4 bases, with 9 bases between. The CDR3 covers 12 residues. The CDR3 loop reads CSVEEAGETQYF. The CDR3 nucleotides are TGCAGCGTTGAGGAAGCGGGAGAGACCCAGTACTTC. Together with reference TRBV29-1 and TRBJ2-5, the CDR3 gives the full variable domain: SAVISQKPSRDICQRGTSLTIQCQVDSQVTMMFWYRQQPGQSLTLIATANQGSEATYESGFVIDKFPISRPNLTFSTLTVSNMSPEDSSIYLCSVEEAGETQYFGPGTRLLVL.

Here the CDR3 DNA reads TGTGCCAGTAGGACGGGGGGGCGTAACAATGAGCAGTTCTTC. Amino acid sequence: CASRTGGRNNEQFF. V is TRBV19 and J is TRBJ2-1, with 8 bases lining up with TRBD2. Unmatched junction bases numbered 6, after V lost 6 bases and J lost 5 bases. This CDR3 has 14 residues. Germline V gives CDR1 LNHDA, CDR2 SQIVND (reference sequence).

V gene TRBV29-1 combines with J gene TRBJ2-6; the match to TRBD2 covers 7 bases. The CDR3 runs to 15 residues. Germline V lookup: CDR1 SQVTM, CDR2 ANQGSEA. J lost 2 bases, V lost 5 bases, and 6 bases had no gene match. CDR3 residues: CSVIIGGAGANVLTF. As DNA, the CDR3 is TGCAGCGTTATCATTGGGGGGGCTGGGGCCAACGTCCTGACTTTC.

This chain uses TRBV2 with TRBJ2-5; 8 bases align to TRBD2. Gene TRBJ2-7 matches the end of the DNA better, so the J call may be wrong. Germline V CDR1 and CDR2: SNHLY, FYNNEI. This CDR3 is 14 amino acids long. CDR3 nucleotide sequence: TGTGCCAGCAGCCGAGTAGCGGGGATCTACGAGCAGTACTTC. This gives the protein CASSRVAGIYEQYF.

This clone was seen many times. The chain uses TRBV29-1 and TRBJ1-2; no reliable D call. The CDR3 covers 11 residues. The V end was cut by 8 bases, the J end by 2 bases, with 9 bases between. Per the germline V gene, CDR1 is SQVTM and CDR2 is ANQGSEA. CDR3 nucleotides: TGCAGCACAGCACACAACTATGGCTACACCTTC. This gives the protein CSTAHNYGYTF.

The sample holds one count of this clone. This sequence joins TRBV4-3 and TRBJ1-2; 7 positions match TRBD1. The germline V gene has CDR1 LGHNA and CDR2 YSLEER. V shed 1 base, J shed 7 bases, and the junction held 3 bases outside the gene matches. The CDR3 contains 13 residues. In nucleotides, the CDR3 is TGCGCCAGCAGCCAAGGACAGGGCTCTGGCTACACCTTC. Translation: CASSQGQGSGYTF.

This chain uses TRBV7-3 with TRBJ2-1; possibly TRBD1 for D (5 bases). This CDR3 contains 13 residues. V dropped 9 bases and J dropped 4 bases, with 13 bases sitting between them. Germline V lookup: CDR1 SGHTA, CDR2 FQGTGA. The CDR3, as DNA: TGTGCCAGTGGGGCTGGAACTTACAATGAGCAGTTCTTC. Translation gives CASGAGTYNEQFF.

This chain links TRBV9 with TRBJ2-1, with D possibly being TRBD1 (5 bases). Trimming cost V 4 bases and J 0 bases, with 11 bases left between them. Germline V CDR1 and CDR2: SGDLS, YYNGEE. The CDR3 consists of 15 residues. Here the CDR3 reads CASSQGPSSYNEQFF. The CDR3 DNA is TGTGCCAGCAGCCAGGGCCCCAGCTCCTACAATGAGCAGTTCTTC.